This T cell receptor (beta chain) is from a study of brain T cells in children with intractable seizures. Sample time point: blood from clinic visit 5 months post-surgery; TSC patient then seizure free. Surgery cases with the highest brain T cell transcript signatures were chosen for sequencing. At least one anti-epileptic drug was given before surgery. Clones were sequenced by immunoSEQ multiplex PCR, and TCRdb holds only the in-frame ones, with some missing. The sample has hundreds of thousands of clones; 93% are singletons. The clonotype comes from a boy under two years old with tuberous sclerosis and intractable seizures. Specimen: peripheral blood, collected roughly 5 months after surgery.

The CDR3 loop reads CASSLLGIPYYEQYF. The DNA of the CDR3 is TGTGCCAGCAGCTTACTGGGGATCCCCTACTACGAGCAGTACTTC. The chain has TRBV7-9 and TRBJ2-7; D gene ambiguous. The ends were cut back, 2 bases at V and 3 bases at J, with 14 bases in the middle. Germline V gene data show CDR1 as SEHNR and CDR2 as FQNEAQ (reference sequence). This CDR3 contains 15 residues.